The TCR beta chain described here comes from a study of T cells in tuberculosis. Study-wide findings and caveats: Smaller alpha distances in active tuberculosis partly reflected shorter CDR3-alpha lengths.

The assay was immunoSEQ multiplex PCR, and TCRdb's table has in-frame clones only and misses some. Here the sample spans tens of thousands of clones, 92% being singletons. This clone was observed once. The antigen is unknown. Germline V gene sequence: CDR1 WSHSY, CDR2 SAAADI. The ends were cut back, 3 bases at V and 8 bases at J, with 13 bases in the middle. This CDR3 is built from 13 residues. This sequence was found in a donor aged 5 to 30 with latent tuberculosis or without tuberculosis infection. Some clones in this sample may be carry-over from other donors' samples. Material: PBMCs. The V and J genes are TRBV10-2 and TRBJ1-2; D possibly corresponds to TRBD1 (6 bases). In DNA, the CDR3 is TGCGCCAGCAGTGAAGGGGGGGCGCGCGGCTACACCTTC. It encodes CASSEGGARGYTF.